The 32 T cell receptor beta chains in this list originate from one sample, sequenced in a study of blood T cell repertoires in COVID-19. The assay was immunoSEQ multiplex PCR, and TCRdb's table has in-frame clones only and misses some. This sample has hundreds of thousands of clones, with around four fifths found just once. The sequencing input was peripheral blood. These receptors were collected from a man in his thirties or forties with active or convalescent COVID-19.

In nucleotides, the CDR3 is TGTGCCTGGAGTGTAGGGGGGGCTTCCACAGATACGCAGTATTTT. Encoded protein: CAWSVGGASTDTQYF. V gene TRBV30 combines with J gene TRBJ2-3; perhaps TRBD2 as D (7 bases). This CDR3 comprises 15 residues. V was trimmed by 0 bases and J by 2 bases, leaving 12 bases between them. Germline V lookup: CDR1 GTSNPN, CDR2 SVGIG (reference sequence). Combining the CDR3 with reference TRBV30 and TRBJ2-3 gives the whole variable domain SQTIHQWPATLVQPVGSPLSLECTVEGTSNPNLYWYRQAAGRGLQLLFYSVGIGQISSEVPQNLSASRPQDRQFILSSKKLLLSDSGFYLCAWSVGGASTDTQYFGPGTRLTVL.

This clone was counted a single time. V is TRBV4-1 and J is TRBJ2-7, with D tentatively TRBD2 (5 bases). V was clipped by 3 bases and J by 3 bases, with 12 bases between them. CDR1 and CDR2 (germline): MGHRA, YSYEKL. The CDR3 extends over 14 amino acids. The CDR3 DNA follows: TGCGCCAGCAGCCACATGACGGGGATCTACGAGCAGTACTTC. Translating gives CASSHMTGIYEQYF.

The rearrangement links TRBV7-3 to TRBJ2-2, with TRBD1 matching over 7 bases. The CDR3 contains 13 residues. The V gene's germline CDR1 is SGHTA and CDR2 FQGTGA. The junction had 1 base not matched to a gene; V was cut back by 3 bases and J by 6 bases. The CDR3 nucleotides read TGTGCCAGCAGCTTTCAGGGGGCCGGGGAGCTGTTTTTT. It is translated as CASSFQGAGELFF.

This CDR3 is CASSFFPTGGGQDEQFF. CDR3 DNA sequence: TGTGCCAGCAGCTTCTTCCCTACAGGGGGAGGTCAAGATGAGCAGTTCTTC. The chain has TRBV7-9 and TRBJ2-1; 8 bases line up with TRBD1. The V segment lost 3 bases and the J segment 8 bases; nucleotides outside the gene matches: 15. Germline CDR1 SEHNR, CDR2 FQNEAQ (reference sequence). This CDR3 has 17 residues. The entire variable domain, with the rest obtained from reference TRBV7-9 and TRBJ2-1, is as follows: DTGVSQNPRHKITKRGQNVTFRCDPISEHNRLYWYRQTLGQGPEFLTYFQNEAQLEKSRLLSDRFSAERPKGSFSTLEIQRTEQGDSAMYLCASSFFPTGGGQDEQFFGPGTRLTVL.

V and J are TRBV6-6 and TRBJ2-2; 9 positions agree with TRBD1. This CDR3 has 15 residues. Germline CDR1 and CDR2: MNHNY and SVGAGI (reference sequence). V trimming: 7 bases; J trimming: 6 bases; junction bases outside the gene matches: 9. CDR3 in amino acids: CASNPGTGFAGELFF. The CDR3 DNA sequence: TGTGCCAGCAACCCCGGGACAGGGTTCGCCGGGGAGCTGTTTTTT.

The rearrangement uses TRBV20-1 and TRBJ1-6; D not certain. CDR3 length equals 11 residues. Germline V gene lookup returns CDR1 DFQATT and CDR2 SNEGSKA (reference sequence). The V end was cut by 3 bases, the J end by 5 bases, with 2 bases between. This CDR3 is CSASNNSPLHF. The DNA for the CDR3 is TGCAGTGCTAGCAATAATTCACCCCTCCACTTT.

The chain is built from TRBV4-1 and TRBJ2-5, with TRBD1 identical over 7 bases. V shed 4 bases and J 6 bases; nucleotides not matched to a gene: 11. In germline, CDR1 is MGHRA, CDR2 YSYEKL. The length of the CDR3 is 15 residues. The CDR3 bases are TGCGCCAGCAGCCCCGCTGACAGGGAAGTGAAGACCCAGTACTTC. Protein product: CASSPADREVKTQYF.

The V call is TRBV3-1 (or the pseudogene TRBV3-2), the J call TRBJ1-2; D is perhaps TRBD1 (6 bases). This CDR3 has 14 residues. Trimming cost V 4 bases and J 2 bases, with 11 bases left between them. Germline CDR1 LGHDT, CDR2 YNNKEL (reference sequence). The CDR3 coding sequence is TGTGCCAGCAGCCGCGGACAGCAGAACTATGGCTACACCTTC. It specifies CASSRGQQNYGYTF.

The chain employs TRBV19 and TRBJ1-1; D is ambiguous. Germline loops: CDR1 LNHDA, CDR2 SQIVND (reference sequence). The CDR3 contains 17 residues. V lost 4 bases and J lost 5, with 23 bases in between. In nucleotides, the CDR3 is TGTGCCAGTAGTACCCTTGTAGACCCCAGGTTATCAACTGAAGCTTTCTTT. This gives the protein CASSTLVDPRLSTEAFF.

DNA for the CDR3: TGTGCCTGGACTAGTAGTAGCGGAATAAATGAGCAGTTCTTC. Encoded protein: CAWTSSSGINEQFF. The rearrangement links TRBV30 to TRBJ2-1; possible D gene TRBD2, 6 bases. The V and J ends lost 4 bases and 7 bases respectively, with 17 bases between them. Germline CDR1 GTSNPN, CDR2 SVGIG (reference sequence). CDR3 size: 14 residues.

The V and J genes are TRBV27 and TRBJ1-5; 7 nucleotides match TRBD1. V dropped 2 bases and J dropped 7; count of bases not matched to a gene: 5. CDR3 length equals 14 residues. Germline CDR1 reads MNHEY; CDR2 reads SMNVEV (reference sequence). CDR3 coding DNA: TGTGCCAGCAGTTTACGACAGGGTATACAGCCCCAGCATTTT. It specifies CASSLRQGIQPQHF.

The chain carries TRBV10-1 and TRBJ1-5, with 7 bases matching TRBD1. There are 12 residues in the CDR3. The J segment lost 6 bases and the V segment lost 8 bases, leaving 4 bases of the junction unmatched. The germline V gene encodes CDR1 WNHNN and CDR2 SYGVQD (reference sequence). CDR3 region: CASGPGGQPQHF. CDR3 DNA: TGCGCCAGCGGACCAGGGGGTCAGCCCCAGCATTTT.

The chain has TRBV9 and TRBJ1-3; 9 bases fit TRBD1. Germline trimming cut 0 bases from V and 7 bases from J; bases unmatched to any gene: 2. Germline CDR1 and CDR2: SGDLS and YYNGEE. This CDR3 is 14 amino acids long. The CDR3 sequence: CASSVADRGNTIYF. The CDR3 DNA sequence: TGTGCCAGCAGCGTAGCAGACAGGGGGAACACCATATATTTT.

In DNA form, the CDR3 reads TGTGCCAGCAGCTCGACAGGAGTTAACTATGGCTACACCTTC. This translates into CASSSTGVNYGYTF. The chain links TRBV5-6 to TRBJ1-2; possible D gene TRBD1, 6 bases. V was clipped by 3 bases and J by 1 base, with 10 bases between them. CDR3 length equals 14 residues. Germline loops: CDR1 SGHDT, CDR2 YYEEEE.

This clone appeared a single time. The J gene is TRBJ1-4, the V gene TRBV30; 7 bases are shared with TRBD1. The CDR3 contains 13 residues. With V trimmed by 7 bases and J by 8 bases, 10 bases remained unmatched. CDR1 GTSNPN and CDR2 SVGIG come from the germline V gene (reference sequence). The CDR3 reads CAFKQGSEEKLFF. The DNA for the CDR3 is TGTGCCTTTAAACAGGGGTCGGAAGAAAAACTGTTTTTT.

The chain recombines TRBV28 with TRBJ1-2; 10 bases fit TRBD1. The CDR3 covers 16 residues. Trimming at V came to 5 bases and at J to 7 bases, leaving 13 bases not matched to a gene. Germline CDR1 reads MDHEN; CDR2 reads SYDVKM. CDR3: CASSRTGGIILGGYTF. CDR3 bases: TGTGCCAGCAGTAGGACAGGGGGTATTATACTGGGTGGCTACACCTTC.

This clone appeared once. CDR3 sequence reads: CASTLGTGINYGYTF. CDR3 bases: TGTGCCAGCACCCTAGGGACAGGGATTAACTATGGCTACACCTTC. The chain carries TRBV6-5 and TRBJ1-2, with TRBD1 identical over 9 bases. Germline V gene data show CDR1 as MNHEY and CDR2 as SVGAGI. With 7 bases clipped from V and 1 base from J, the junction kept 7 bases outside the gene matches. CDR3 size: 15 residues.

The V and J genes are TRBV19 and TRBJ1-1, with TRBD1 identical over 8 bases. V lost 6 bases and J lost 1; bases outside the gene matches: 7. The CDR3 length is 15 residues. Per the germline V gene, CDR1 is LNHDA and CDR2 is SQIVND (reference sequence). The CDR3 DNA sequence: TGTGCCAGTAGCCCCCAGGGGGCAGGGAACACTGAAGCTTTCTTT. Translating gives CASSPQGAGNTEAFF.

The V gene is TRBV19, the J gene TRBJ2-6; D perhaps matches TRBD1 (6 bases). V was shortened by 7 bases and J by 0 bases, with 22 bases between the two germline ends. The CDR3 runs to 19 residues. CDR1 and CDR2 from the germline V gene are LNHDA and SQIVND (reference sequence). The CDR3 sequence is CASTKRRTGSASGANVLTF. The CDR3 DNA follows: TGTGCCAGTACCAAGCGGCGTACAGGGTCGGCCTCTGGGGCCAACGTCCTGACTTTC.

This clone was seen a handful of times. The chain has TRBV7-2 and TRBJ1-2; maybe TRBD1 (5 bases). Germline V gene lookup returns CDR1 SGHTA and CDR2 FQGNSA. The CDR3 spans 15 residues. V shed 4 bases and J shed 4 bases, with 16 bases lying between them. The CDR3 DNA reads TGTGCCAGCAGCTCTGGCGTGGGGCCAATCTATGGCTACACCTTC. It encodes CASSSGVGPIYGYTF.

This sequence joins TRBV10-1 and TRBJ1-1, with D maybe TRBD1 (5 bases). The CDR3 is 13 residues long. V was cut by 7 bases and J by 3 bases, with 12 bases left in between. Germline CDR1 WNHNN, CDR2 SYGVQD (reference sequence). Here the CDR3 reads CASKVGVDTEAFF. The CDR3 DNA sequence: TGCGCCAGCAAGGTAGGGGTAGACACTGAAGCTTTCTTT.

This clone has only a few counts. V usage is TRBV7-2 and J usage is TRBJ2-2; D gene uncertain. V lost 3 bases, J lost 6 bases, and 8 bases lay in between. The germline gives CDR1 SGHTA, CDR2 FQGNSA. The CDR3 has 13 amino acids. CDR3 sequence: CASSFFSPGELFF. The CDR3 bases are TGTGCCAGCAGCTTTTTCTCCCCCGGGGAGCTGTTTTTT.

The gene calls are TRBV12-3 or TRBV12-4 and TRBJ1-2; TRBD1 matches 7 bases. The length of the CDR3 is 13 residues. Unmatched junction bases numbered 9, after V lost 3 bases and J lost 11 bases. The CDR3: CASSLDRISLYTF. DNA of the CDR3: TGTGCCAGCAGTTTGGACAGGATATCGTTGTACACCTTC.

The CDR3 DNA reads as TGTGCCAGCAGTCCGGGACAGGCGAACACTGAAGCTTTCTTT. Translated, it gives CASSPGQANTEAFF. This rearrangement joins TRBV2 to TRBJ1-1, with TRBD1 matching over 8 bases. Germline CDR1 reads SNHLY; CDR2 reads FYNNEI. The CDR3 length is 14 residues. The J segment lost 1 base and the V segment lost 5 bases, leaving 3 bases of the junction unmatched.

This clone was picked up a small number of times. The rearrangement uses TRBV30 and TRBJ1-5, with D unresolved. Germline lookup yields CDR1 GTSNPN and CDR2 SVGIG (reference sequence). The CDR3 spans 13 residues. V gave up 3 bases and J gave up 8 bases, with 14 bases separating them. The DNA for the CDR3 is TGTGCCTGGAGCCCTACCGCCGCCAAGCCCCAGCATTTT. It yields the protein CAWSPTAAKPQHF. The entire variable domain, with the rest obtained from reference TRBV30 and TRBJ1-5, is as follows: SQTIHQWPATLVQPVGSPLSLECTVEGTSNPNLYWYRQAAGRGLQLLFYSVGIGQISSEVPQNLSASRPQDRQFILSSKKLLLSDSGFYLCAWSPTAAKPQHFGDGTRLSIL.

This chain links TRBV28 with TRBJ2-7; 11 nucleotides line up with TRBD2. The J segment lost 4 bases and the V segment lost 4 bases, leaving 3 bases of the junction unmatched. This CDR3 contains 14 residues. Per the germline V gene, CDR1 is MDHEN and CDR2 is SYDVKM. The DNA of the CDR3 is TGTGCCAGCAGTTCTACTAGCGGGAGATACGAGCAGTACTTC. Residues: CASSSTSGRYEQYF.

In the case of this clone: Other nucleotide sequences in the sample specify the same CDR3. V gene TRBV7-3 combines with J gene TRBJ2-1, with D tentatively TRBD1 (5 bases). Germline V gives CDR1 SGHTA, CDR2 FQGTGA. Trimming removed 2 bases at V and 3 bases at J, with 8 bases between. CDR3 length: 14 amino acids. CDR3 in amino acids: CASSLGQGYNEQFF. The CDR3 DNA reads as TGTGCCAGCAGCTTAGGGCAGGGCTACAATGAGCAGTTCTTC. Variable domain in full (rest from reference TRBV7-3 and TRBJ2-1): GAGVSQTPSNKVTEKGKYVELRCDPISGHTALYWYRQSLGQGPEFLIYFQGTGAADDSGLPNDRFFAVRPEGSVSTLKIQRTERGDSAVYLCASSLGQGYNEQFFGPGTRLTVL.

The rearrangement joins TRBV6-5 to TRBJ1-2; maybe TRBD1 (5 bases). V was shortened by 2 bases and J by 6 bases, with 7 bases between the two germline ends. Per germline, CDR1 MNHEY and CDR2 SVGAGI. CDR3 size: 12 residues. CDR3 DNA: TGTGCCAGCAGTTACGCGGGGGATGGCTACACCTTC. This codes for CASSYAGDGYTF.

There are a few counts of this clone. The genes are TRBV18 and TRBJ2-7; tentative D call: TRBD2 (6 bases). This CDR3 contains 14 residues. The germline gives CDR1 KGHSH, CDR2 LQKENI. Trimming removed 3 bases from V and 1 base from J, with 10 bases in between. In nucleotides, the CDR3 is TGTGCCAGCTCACCGGGACTGCCTTCCTACGAGCAGTACTTC. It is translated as CASSPGLPSYEQYF.

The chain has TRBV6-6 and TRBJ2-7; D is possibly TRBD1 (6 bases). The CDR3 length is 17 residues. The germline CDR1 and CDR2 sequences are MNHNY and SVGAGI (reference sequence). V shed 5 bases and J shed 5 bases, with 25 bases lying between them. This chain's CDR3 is CASSPLLIQGRVNEQYF. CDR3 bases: TGTGCCAGCAGTCCCCTATTGATCCAGGGGCGCGTCAACGAGCAGTACTTC.

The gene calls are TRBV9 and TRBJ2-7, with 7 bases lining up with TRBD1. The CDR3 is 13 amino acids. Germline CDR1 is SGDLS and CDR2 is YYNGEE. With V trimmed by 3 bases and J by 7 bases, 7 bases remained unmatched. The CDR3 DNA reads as TGTGCCAGCAGCGCCTGGGACAGCTTGGAGCAGTACTTC. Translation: CASSAWDSLEQYF.

The CDR3 spells CASSLIVLQETQYF. In DNA, the CDR3 is TGCGCCAGCAGCTTGATTGTCCTCCAAGAGACCCAGTACTTC. The chain recombines TRBV5-1 with TRBJ2-5; D is unresolved. The length of the CDR3 is 14 residues. Trimming removed 1 base from V and 1 base from J, with 8 bases in between. Germline V gene lookup returns CDR1 SGHRS and CDR2 YFSETQ.